A single sample is the source of the 23 T cell receptor beta chains below, sequenced in a study of response to subunit inactivated influenza vaccine. TCRdb redid the calling of the RT-PCR reads with MiXCR, one entry per CDR3 protein. Of 550,000 to 600,000 distinct CDR3 sequences detected, roughly 12% appear once; the ten largest clones hold 10%. The specimen comprised PBMCs from blood, sampled on the day of vaccination. The receptors were sampled from a man aged 45-60 years who received an inactivated influenza vaccine.

This clonotype has just a few counts. The V call is TRBV5-1, the J call TRBJ2-4, with no clear D. The CDR3 is made up of 16 amino acids. The ends were cut back, 0 bases at V and 0 bases at J, with 10 bases in the middle. Germline V CDR1 and CDR2: SGHRS, YFSETQ. CDR3 coding DNA: TGCGCCAGCAGCTTGGATGAGATTGGAGCCAAAAACATTCAGTACTTC. The encoded protein is CASSLDEIGAKNIQYF. Based on the CDR3 plus reference TRBV5-1 and TRBJ2-4, the full variable domain is KAGVTQTPRYLIKTRGQQVTLSCSPISGHRSVSWYQQTPGQGLQFLFEYFSETQRNKGNFPGRFSGRQFSNSRSEMNVSTLELGDSALYLCASSLDEIGAKNIQYFGAGTRLSVL.

This clonotype appeared many times. This sequence joins TRBV29-1 and TRBJ2-1, with TRBD2 matching 7 bases. V was pared by 4 bases and J by 7 bases, with 7 bases of the junction left unmatched. Germline V gene sequence: CDR1 SQVTM, CDR2 ANQGSEA. CDR3 size: 13 residues. DNA for the CDR3: TGCAGCGTTGCAGCGGGATGGGAGAATGAGCAGTTCTTC. Amino acid sequence: CSVAAGWENEQFF.

The rearrangement joins TRBV20-1 to TRBJ1-1; the D gene is possibly TRBD1 (6 bases). Looked up from germline, CDR1 is DFQATT and CDR2 is SNEGSKA (reference sequence). This CDR3 spans 12 amino acids. With 6 bases removed from V and 4 bases from J, the gap between germline ends came to 12 bases. CDR3 sequence (DNA): TGCAGTGCCATGAAGGGGGGCACTGAAGCTTTCTTT. Residues: CSAMKGGTEAFF.

The chain uses TRBV5-1 and TRBJ1-1; D may be TRBD1 (6 bases). The V end lost 1 base, the J end lost 0 bases, and 16 bases lay between the germline ends. Germline CDR1 and CDR2: SGHRS and YFSETQ. The CDR3 extends over 17 amino acids. CDR3 amino acids: CASSLNWGRRVNTEAFF. CDR3 nucleotides: TGCGCCAGCAGCTTGAATTGGGGGCGCCGGGTGAACACTGAAGCTTTCTTT.

The chain has TRBV12-3 or TRBV12-4 and TRBJ1-5; a weak D match, TRBD1 (5 bases). V was shortened by 3 bases and J by 6 bases, with 12 bases between the two germline ends. The CDR3 extends over 14 amino acids. CDR3 DNA: TGTGCCAGCAGTTTCACGGGGGATAGTCAGCCCCAGCATTTT. Translation: CASSFTGDSQPQHF.

This clonotype has ten or more counts. V and J are TRBV6-6 and TRBJ2-7; 9 bases are shared with TRBD1. Germline V CDR1 and CDR2: MNHNY, SVGAGI (reference sequence). V lost 2 bases and J lost 11; bases outside the gene matches: 4. This CDR3 region has 12 residues. In nucleotides, the CDR3 is TGTGCCAGCAGTTACCGGGACAGGGTTGAGTACTTC. It codes for CASSYRDRVEYF.

About this clonotype: Sequence at one end of the junction differs from germline and may be a read error. This chain joins TRBV28 and TRBJ1-6; D is unresolved. Germline assignment: CDR1 MDHEN and CDR2 SYDVKM. This CDR3 region has 15 residues. The CDR3 sequence is CASSGSPLISSPLNF. The CDR3 region has the DNA TGTGCCAGCAGTGGTTCCCCCTTAATTTCCTCACCCCTCAACTTT.

The chain is built from TRBV11-2 and TRBJ2-3; no clear D gene. From germline, CDR1 is SGHAT and CDR2 FQNNGV. Trimming took 1 base from V and 4 from J, leaving 9 bases between them. The CDR3 spans 14 residues. The CDR3 spells CASSLGSRADTQYF. CDR3 DNA: TGTGCCAGCAGCTTAGGGTCTCGGGCAGATACGCAGTATTTT.

Ten or more counts support this clonotype. This chain connects TRBV11-2 to TRBJ2-1; D remains ambiguous. CDR1 is SGHAT, CDR2 FQNNGV, per germline. This CDR3 comprises 13 residues. Deletions cut 1 base from V and 7 bases from J, with 8 bases between. The DNA of the CDR3 is TGTGCCAGCAGCTTAGCTTTACGGAATGAGCAGTTCTTC. Translated, it gives CASSLALRNEQFF.

This clonotype was recorded a few times. The rearrangement joins TRBV20-1 to TRBJ2-5; D is undetermined. This CDR3 has 14 amino acids. Germline CDR1 and CDR2: DFQATT and SNEGSKA (reference sequence). Trimming took off 0 bases at V and 5 bases at J, with 13 bases between the two ends. The CDR3 region is CSARDPHKGETQYF. The DNA of the CDR3 is TGCAGTGCTAGAGATCCCCACAAAGGCGAGACCCAGTACTTC.

The rearrangement joins TRBV4-3 to TRBJ2-1, with 8 bases identical to TRBD2. With 0 bases clipped from V and 4 bases from J, the junction kept 2 bases outside the gene matches. This CDR3 is built from 15 residues. The germline CDR1 and CDR2 sequences are LGHNA and YSLEER. The CDR3 spells CASSQEASGYNEQFF. CDR3 coding DNA: TGCGCCAGCAGCCAAGAAGCTAGCGGGTACAATGAGCAGTTCTTC.

Ten or more counts support this clonotype. This sequence joins TRBV7-2 and TRBJ1-2, with unresolved D. Germline lookup yields CDR1 SGHTA and CDR2 FQGNSA. The CDR3 is 12 amino acids. The V end was cut by 4 bases, the J end by 2 bases, with 5 bases between. CDR3 nucleotides: TGTGCCAGCAGCTACTCAAACTATGGCTACACCTTC. Its translation is CASSYSNYGYTF.

This chain uses TRBV29-1 with TRBJ2-3, with D perhaps TRBD1 (5 bases). V lost 6 bases, J lost 0 bases, and 10 bases lay in between. The CDR3 sequence is 13 residues long. Germline V gives CDR1 SQVTM, CDR2 ANQGSEA. The CDR3 bases are TGCAGCGTCCCGACAGACAGCACAGATACGCAGTATTTT. This sequence encodes CSVPTDSTDTQYF.

This chain connects TRBV20-1 to TRBJ2-7, with 9 nucleotides matching TRBD2. Germline V gives CDR1 DFQATT, CDR2 SNEGSKA (reference sequence). The CDR3 length is 14 residues. Trimming at V came to 2 bases and at J to 5 bases, leaving 7 bases not matched to a gene. CDR3 nucleotide sequence: TGCAGTGCTAGACAAGCGGGAGGTATCGACGAGCAGTACTTC. It codes for CSARQAGGIDEQYF.

This clonotype was seen a handful of times. The J gene is TRBJ2-7, the V gene TRBV5-1; no firm D call. Germline CDR1 is SGHRS and CDR2 is YFSETQ. The CDR3 runs to 13 residues. V shed 0 bases and J shed 5 bases, with 9 bases lying between them. This chain's CDR3 is CASSLAWVDEQYF. The CDR3 nucleotides are TGCGCCAGCAGCTTGGCTTGGGTTGACGAGCAGTACTTC.

This clonotype was seen a few times. The chain is built from TRBV6-2 or TRBV6-3 and TRBJ2-5; 14 bases align to TRBD2. With 5 bases clipped from V and 5 bases from J, the junction kept 7 bases outside the gene matches. Germline values: CDR1 MNHEY, CDR2 SVGEGT. This CDR3 is built from 16 residues. The CDR3 reads CASSTGTSGSRETQYF. Written as DNA, the CDR3 is TGTGCCAGCAGTACCGGGACTAGCGGGAGTCGGGAGACCCAGTACTTC.

This clonotype was seen ten or more times. DNA for the CDR3: TGTGCCAGCCAGAGATCGATGAACGAGCAGTACTTC. Amino acids: CASQRSMNEQYF. V usage is TRBV7-9 and J usage is TRBJ2-7; D remains unclear. V lost 8 bases, J lost 5 bases, and 13 bases lay in between. Per the germline V gene, CDR1 is SEHNR and CDR2 is FQNEAQ (reference sequence). The CDR3 is 12 amino acids.

The chain has TRBV12-3 or TRBV12-4 and TRBJ2-2; 9 bases map to TRBD1. The CDR3 extends over 17 amino acids. Trimming removed 3 bases from V and 2 bases from J; junction bases left unmatched: 7. The CDR3 sequence is CASSFAGTGFNTGELFF. The DNA for the CDR3 is TGTGCCAGCAGTTTCGCCGGGACAGGGTTCAACACCGGGGAGCTGTTTTTT.

This clonotype was seen only a few times. The chain carries TRBV12-3 or TRBV12-4 and TRBJ2-5, with D uncertain. V lost 7 bases, J lost 2 bases, and 14 bases lay in between. CDR3 size: 14 residues. The CDR3 DNA sequence: TGTGCCAGCAACCTCAGACCGAGACAAGAGACCCAGTACTTC. Translating gives CASNLRPRQETQYF.

A few counts support this clonotype. The rearrangement joins TRBV7-3 to TRBJ2-1; TRBD2 matches at 9 bases. Germline V gives CDR1 SGHTA, CDR2 FQGTGA. V lost 0 bases to trimming and J lost 5 bases; unmatched junction nucleotides: 5. The CDR3 runs 16 residues. The CDR3 region has the DNA TGTGCCAGCAGCTTAACGGTGACTAGCGGTAACAATGAGCAGTTCTTC. Translation gives CASSLTVTSGNNEQFF.

This clonotype occurred a few times. The CDR3 DNA is TGTGCCAGCATACAGGGGCTCTTCACCGGGGAGCTGTTTTTT. This sequence encodes CASIQGLFTGELFF. The chain recombines TRBV12-3 or TRBV12-4 with TRBJ2-2; TRBD1 matches 7 bases. The CDR3 has 14 amino acids. V lost 7 bases and J lost 4; bases outside the gene matches: 6.

In this sample, this clonotype turned up a few times. The rearrangement links TRBV6-2 or TRBV6-3 to TRBJ1-4; no reliable D call. The CDR3 is 14 residues long. The V gene lost 6 bases and the J gene lost 0 bases, with 8 bases spanning the gap. CDR1 and CDR2 (germline): MNHEY, SVGEGT. The CDR3 here is CASRAHTTNEKLFF. The CDR3 DNA is TGTGCCAGCAGGGCACACACAACTAATGAAAAACTGTTTTTT.

This chain links TRBV6-2 or TRBV6-3 with TRBJ2-2; 9 bases match TRBD2. The CDR3 spans 16 residues. CDR1 and CDR2 (germline): MNHEY, SVGEGT. Unmatched junction bases numbered 5, after V lost 1 base and J lost 5 bases. The CDR3 nucleotides read TGTGCCAGCAGTTACTATCCTAGCGGGGTAACCGGGGAGCTGTTTTTT. Translating gives CASSYYPSGVTGELFF.